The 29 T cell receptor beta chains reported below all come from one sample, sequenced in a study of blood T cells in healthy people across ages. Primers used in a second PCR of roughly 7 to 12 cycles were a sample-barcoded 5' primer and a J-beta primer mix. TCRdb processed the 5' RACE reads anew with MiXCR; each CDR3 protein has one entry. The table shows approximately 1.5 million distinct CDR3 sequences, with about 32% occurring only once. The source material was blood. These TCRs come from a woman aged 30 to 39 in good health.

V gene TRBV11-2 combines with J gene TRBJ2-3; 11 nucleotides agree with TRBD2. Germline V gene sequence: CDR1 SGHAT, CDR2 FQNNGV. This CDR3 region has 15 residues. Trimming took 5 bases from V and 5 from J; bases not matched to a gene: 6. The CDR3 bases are TGTGCCAGCAGCCAACTAGCGGGAGTCCTAGATACGCAGTATTTT. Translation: CASSQLAGVLDTQYF.

CDR3 in amino acids: CASSPLEGRFYEQYF. In DNA, the CDR3 is TGTGCCAGCAGCCCCCTGGAGGGGCGGTTCTACGAGCAGTACTTC. The V gene is TRBV14, the J gene TRBJ2-7; TRBD2 might be the D (6 bases). CDR1 SGHDN and CDR2 FVKESK come from the germline V gene. Trimming stripped 4 bases from V and 3 bases from J, with 16 bases between. This CDR3 contains 15 residues.

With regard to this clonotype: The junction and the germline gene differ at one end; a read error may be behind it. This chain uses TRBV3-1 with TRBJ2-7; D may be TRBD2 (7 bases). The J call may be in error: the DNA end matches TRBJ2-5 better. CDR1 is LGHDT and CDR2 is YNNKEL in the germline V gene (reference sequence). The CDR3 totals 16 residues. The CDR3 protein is CAGSHSRGRGAETQYF. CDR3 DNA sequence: TGTGCCGGCAGTCATAGTAGGGGTCGGGGGGCAGAGACCCAGTACTTC.

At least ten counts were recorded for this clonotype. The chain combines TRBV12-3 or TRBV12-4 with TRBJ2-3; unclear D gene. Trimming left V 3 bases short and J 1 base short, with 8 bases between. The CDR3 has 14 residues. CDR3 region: CASSFSIGTDTQYF. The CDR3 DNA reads TGTGCCAGCAGTTTCTCGATTGGCACAGATACGCAGTATTTT.

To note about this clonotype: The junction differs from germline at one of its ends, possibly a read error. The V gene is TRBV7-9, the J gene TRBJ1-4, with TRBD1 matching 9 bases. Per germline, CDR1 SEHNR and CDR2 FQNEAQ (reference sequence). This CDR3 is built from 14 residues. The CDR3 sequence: CTSSFGTGLGKLFF. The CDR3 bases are TGTACCAGCAGCTTCGGGACAGGGTTGGGAAAACTGTTTTTT. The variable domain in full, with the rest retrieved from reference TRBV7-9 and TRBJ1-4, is DTGVSQNPRHKITKRGQNVTFRCDPISEHNRLYWYRQTLGQGPEFLTYFQNEAQLEKSRLLSDRFSAERPKGSFSTLEIQRTEQGDSAMYLCTSSFGTGLGKLFFGSGTQLSVL.

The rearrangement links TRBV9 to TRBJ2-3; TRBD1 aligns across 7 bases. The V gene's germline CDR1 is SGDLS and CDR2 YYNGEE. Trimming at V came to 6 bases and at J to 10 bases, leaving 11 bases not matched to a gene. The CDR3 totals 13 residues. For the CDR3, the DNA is TGTGCCAGCAACACACTGACAGGGAGTGCGCAGTATTTT. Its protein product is CASNTLTGSAQYF.

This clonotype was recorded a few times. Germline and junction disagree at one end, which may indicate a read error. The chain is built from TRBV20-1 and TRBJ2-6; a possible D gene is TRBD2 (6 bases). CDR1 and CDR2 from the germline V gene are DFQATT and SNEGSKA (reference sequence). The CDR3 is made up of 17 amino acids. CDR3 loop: CSTRDQRAPSGANVLTF. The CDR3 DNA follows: TGCAGTACTAGAGATCAGCGGGCCCCCTCTGGGGCCAACGTCCTGACTTTC.

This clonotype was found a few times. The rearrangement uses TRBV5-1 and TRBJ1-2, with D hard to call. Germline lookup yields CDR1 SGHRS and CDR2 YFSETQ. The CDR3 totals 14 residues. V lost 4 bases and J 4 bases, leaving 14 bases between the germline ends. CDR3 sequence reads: CASSSSGSGYGYTF. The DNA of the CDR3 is TGCGCCAGCAGCAGCTCGGGGAGTGGCTATGGCTACACCTTC. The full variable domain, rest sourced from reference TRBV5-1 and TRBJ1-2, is KAGVTQTPRYLIKTRGQQVTLSCSPISGHRSVSWYQQTPGQGLQFLFEYFSETQRNKGNFPGRFSGRQFSNSRSEMNVSTLELGDSALYLCASSSSGSGYGYTFGSGTRLTVV.

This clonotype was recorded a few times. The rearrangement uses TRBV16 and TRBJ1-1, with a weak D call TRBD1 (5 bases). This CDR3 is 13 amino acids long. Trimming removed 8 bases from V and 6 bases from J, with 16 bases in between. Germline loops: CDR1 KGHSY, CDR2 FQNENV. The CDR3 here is CASATRERAEAFF. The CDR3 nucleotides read TGTGCCAGCGCAACCAGGGAGCGGGCTGAAGCTTTCTTT.

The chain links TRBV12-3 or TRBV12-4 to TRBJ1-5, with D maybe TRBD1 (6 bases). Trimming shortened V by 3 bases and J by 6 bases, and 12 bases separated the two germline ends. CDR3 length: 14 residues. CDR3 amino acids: CASSLWGAGQPQHF. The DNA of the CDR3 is TGTGCCAGCAGTTTGTGGGGGGCTGGTCAGCCCCAGCATTTT.

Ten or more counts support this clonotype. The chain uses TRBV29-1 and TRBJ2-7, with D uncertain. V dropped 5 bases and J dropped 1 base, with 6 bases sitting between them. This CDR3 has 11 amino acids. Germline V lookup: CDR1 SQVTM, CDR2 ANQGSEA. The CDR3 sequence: CSVYGSYEQYF. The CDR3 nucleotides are TGCAGCGTTTACGGGTCCTACGAGCAGTACTTC.

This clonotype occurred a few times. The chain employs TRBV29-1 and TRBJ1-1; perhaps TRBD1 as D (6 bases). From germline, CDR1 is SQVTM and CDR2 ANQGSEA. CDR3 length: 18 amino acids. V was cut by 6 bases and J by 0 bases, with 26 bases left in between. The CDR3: CSVKGTEGGAVMNTEAFF. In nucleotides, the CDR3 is TGCAGCGTCAAAGGGACGGAAGGGGGGGCGGTCATGAACACTGAAGCTTTCTTT.

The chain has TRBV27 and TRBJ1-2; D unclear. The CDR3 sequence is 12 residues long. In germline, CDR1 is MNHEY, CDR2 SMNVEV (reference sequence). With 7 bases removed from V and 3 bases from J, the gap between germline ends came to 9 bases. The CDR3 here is CASMFRDYGYTF. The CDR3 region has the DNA TGTGCCAGCATGTTTAGAGACTATGGCTACACCTTC.

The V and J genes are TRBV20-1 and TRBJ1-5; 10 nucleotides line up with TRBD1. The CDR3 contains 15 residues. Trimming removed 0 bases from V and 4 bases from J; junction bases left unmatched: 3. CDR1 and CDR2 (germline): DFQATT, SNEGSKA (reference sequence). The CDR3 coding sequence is TGCAGTGCTAGAGATGGACAGGGGGGGAATCAGCCCCAGCATTTT. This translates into CSARDGQGGNQPQHF.

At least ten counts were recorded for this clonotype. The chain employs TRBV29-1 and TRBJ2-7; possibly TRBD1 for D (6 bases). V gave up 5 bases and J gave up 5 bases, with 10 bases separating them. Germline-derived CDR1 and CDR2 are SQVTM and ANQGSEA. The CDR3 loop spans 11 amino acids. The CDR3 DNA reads TGCAGCGTTTTGGACAGCGACGAGCAGTACTTC. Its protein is CSVLDSDEQYF.

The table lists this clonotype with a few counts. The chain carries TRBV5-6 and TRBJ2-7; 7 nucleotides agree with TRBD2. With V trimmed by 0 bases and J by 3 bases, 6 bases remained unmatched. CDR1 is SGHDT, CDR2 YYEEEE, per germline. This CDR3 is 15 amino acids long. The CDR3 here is CASSLDGLDIYEQYF. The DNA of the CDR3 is TGTGCCAGCAGCTTGGACGGACTAGACATCTACGAGCAGTACTTC.

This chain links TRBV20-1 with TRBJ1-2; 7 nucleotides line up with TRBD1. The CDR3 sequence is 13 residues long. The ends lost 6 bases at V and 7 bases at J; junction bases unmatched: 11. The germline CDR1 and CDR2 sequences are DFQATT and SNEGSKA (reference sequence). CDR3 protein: CSARQGPRVGYTF. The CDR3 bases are TGCAGTGCCAGACAGGGCCCAAGGGTTGGCTACACCTTC.

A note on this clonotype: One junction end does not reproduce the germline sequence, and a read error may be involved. DNA for the CDR3: TGTACCAGCAGTTGGACAGGGGCTGGCACTGAAGCTTTCTTT. It translates to CTSSWTGAGTEAFF. The rearrangement joins TRBV12-3 or TRBV12-4 to TRBJ1-1, with 9 bases lining up with TRBD1. The CDR3 length is 14 residues.

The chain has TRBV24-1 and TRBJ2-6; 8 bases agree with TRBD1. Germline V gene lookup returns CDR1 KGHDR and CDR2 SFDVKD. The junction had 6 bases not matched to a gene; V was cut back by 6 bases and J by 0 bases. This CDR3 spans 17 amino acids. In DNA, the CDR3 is TGTGCCACCAGTAAGGACAGGGCCCACTCTGGGGCCAACGTCCTGACTTTC. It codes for CATSKDRAHSGANVLTF.

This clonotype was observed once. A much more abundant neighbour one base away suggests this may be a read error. The chain's CDR3 is CASSLGEAGEQYF. Written as DNA, the CDR3 is TGTGCCAGCAGCTTAGGGGAAGCTGGAGAGCAGTACTTC. This chain links TRBV7-2 with TRBJ2-7; no reliable D call. The CDR3 runs to 13 residues. Trimming took off 1 base at V and 7 bases at J, with 11 bases between the two ends. CDR1 SGHTA and CDR2 FQGNSA come from the germline V gene.

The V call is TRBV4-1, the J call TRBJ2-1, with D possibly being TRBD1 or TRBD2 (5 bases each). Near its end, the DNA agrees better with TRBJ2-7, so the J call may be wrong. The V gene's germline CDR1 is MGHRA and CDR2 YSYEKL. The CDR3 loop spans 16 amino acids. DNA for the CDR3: TGCGCCAGCAGGCAGGGTGGGAGCGACCTCTACAATGAGCAGTACTTC. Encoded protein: CASRQGGSDLYNEQYF.

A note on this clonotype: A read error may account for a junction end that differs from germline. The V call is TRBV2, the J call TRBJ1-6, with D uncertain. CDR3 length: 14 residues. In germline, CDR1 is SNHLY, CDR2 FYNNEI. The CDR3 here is CASSEEIRNSLLHF. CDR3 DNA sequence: TGTGCCAGCAGTGAAGAGATTCGGAATTCACTCCTCCACTTT.

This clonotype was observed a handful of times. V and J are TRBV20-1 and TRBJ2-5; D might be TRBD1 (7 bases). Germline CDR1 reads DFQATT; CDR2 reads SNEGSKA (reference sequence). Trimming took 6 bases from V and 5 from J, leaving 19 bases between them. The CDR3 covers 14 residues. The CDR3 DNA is TGCAGTGCCCTTACAGGGGCCGGAGGGGAGACCCAGTACTTC. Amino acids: CSALTGAGGETQYF.

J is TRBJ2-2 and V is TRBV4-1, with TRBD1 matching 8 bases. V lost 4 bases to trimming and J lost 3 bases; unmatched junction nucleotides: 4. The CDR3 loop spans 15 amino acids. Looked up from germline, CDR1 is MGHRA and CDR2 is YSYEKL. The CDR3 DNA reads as TGCGCCAGCAGCCCGGGACAGGCGGACACCGGGGAGCTGTTTTTT. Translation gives CASSPGQADTGELFF.

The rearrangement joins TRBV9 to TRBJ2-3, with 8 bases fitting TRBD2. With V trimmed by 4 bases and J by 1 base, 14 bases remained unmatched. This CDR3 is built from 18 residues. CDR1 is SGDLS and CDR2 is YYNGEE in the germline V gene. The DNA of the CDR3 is TGTGCCAGCAGCTCCTCATCCGGGCAACTAGCGGGCACAGATACGCAGTATTTT. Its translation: CASSSSSGQLAGTDTQYF.

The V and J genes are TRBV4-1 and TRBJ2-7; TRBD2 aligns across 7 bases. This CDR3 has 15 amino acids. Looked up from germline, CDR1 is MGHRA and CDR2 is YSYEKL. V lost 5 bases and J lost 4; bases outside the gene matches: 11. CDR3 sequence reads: CASSSPPGGHYEQYF. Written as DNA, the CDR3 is TGCGCCAGCAGCTCCCCACCGGGAGGTCATTACGAGCAGTACTTC.

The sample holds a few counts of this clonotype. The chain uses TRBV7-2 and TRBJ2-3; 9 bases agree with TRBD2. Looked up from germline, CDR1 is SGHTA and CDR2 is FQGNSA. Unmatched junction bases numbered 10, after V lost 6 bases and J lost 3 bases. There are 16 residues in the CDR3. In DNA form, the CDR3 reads TGTGCCAGCAGTGAAATGGCGGGGGGGCTGACAGATACGCAGTATTTT. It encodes CASSEMAGGLTDTQYF. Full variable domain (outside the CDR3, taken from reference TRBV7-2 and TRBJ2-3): GAGVSQSPSNKVTEKGKDVELRCDPISGHTALYWYRQSLGQGLEFLIYFQGNSAPDKSGLPSDRFSAERTGGSVSTLTIQRTQQEDSAVYLCASSEMAGGLTDTQYFGPGTRLTVL.

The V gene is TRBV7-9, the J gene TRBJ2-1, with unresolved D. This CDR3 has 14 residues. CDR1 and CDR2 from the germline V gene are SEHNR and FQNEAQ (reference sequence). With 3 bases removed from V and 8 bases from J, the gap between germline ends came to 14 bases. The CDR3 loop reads CASSLKGFGDEQFF. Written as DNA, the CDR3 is TGTGCCAGCAGCTTGAAGGGATTCGGCGATGAGCAGTTCTTC. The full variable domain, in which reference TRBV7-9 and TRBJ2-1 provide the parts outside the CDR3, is DTGVSQNPRHKITKRGQNVTFRCDPISEHNRLYWYRQTLGQGPEFLTYFQNEAQLEKSRLLSDRFSAERPKGSFSTLEIQRTEQGDSAMYLCASSLKGFGDEQFFGPGTRLTVL.

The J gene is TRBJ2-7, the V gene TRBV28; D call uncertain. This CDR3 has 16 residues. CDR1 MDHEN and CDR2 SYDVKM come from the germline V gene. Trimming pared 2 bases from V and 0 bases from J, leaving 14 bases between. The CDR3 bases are TGTGCCAGCAGTTTACCCCTAACGGAGAGCTCCTACGAGCAGTACTTC. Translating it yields CASSLPLTESSYEQYF.